The 9 T cell receptor beta chains presented below share a single source sample, sequenced in a study of shared clonotypes between healthy human individuals. Produced via immunoSEQ multiplex PCR; TCRdb's table is partial and in-frame only. The data hold 1.6 million or so clones, with about 98.5% observed a single time. The source material was naive CD4+ T cells sorted from blood. Specified subset: CD45RA+ positively selected. These receptors came from a man aged 25 to 40 in good health.

About this clone: The identical CDR3 is also encoded by other nucleotide sequences in the sample. V usage is TRBV6-6 and J usage is TRBJ2-7, with no clear D. Germline lookup yields CDR1 MNHNY and CDR2 SVGAGI (reference sequence). Trimming stripped 0 bases from V and 1 base from J, with 4 bases between. CDR3 length: 13 residues. CDR3 sequence (DNA): TGTGCCAGCAGTTACTCCACATCCTACGAGCAGTACTTC. It codes for CASSYSTSYEQYF.

The rearrangement uses TRBV5-1 and TRBJ2-7, with D possibly TRBD1 on 7 matching bases. Trimming stripped 3 bases from V and 2 bases from J, with 15 bases between. The CDR3 consists of 15 residues. CDR1 is SGHRS, CDR2 YFSETQ, per germline. CDR3 sequence: CASSWRGTDTYEQYF. CDR3 nucleotides: TGCGCCAGCAGCTGGAGGGGGACAGATACCTACGAGCAGTACTTC.

The chain links TRBV13 to TRBJ2-7, with 11 bases fitting TRBD2. The CDR3 has 17 amino acids. Germline trimming cut 4 bases from V and 4 bases from J; bases unmatched to any gene: 12. In germline, CDR1 is PRHDT, CDR2 FYEKMQ (reference sequence). CDR3 loop: CASSSYTRLAGSYEQYF. The CDR3, as DNA: TGTGCCAGCAGCTCCTACACAAGACTAGCGGGATCTTACGAGCAGTACTTC.

The CDR3: CASSYWVEGYEQYF. DNA of the CDR3: TGTGCCAGCAGTTACTGGGTCGAAGGATACGAGCAGTACTTC. The chain employs TRBV6-5 and TRBJ2-7; no definite D call. The CDR3 has 14 amino acids. V lost 1 base and J lost 4, with 11 bases in between. From germline, CDR1 is MNHEY and CDR2 SVGAGI.

V usage is TRBV7-2 and J usage is TRBJ2-7; D possibly matches TRBD1 or TRBD2 (5 bases each). This CDR3 comprises 15 residues. Germline CDR1 and CDR2: SGHTA and FQGNSA. The V and J ends lost 4 bases and 4 bases respectively, with 17 bases between them. CDR3 DNA: TGTGCCAGCAGCTCACGGGACCACTACAAATACGAGCAGTACTTC. This encodes CASSSRDHYKYEQYF.

The V gene is TRBV12-5, the J gene TRBJ2-1, with 9 positions matching TRBD2. The CDR3 spans 15 residues. Germline values: CDR1 LGHNT, CDR2 FRNRAP. V trimming: 2 bases; J trimming: 5 bases; junction bases outside the gene matches: 4. The CDR3 DNA reads as TGTGCTAGTGGTTTGTGGCTAGCGGGGAACAATGAGCAGTTCTTC. It specifies CASGLWLAGNNEQFF.

V gene TRBV10-3 combines with J gene TRBJ2-6, with TRBD1 matching over 12 bases. CDR1 ENHRY and CDR2 SYGVKD come from the germline V gene. The CDR3 is 17 amino acids. The junction had 9 bases not matched to a gene; V was cut back by 10 bases and J by 2 bases. The CDR3 DNA is TGTGCCAGCACCCCCGGGACAGGGGGCCCTGGGGCCAACGTCCTGACTTTC. Translation: CASTPGTGGPGANVLTF.

V usage is TRBV29-1 and J usage is TRBJ2-3; D is undetermined. The CDR3 spans 12 residues. The germline V and J ends were trimmed by 8 bases and 1 base, with 10 bases remaining between them. Germline values: CDR1 SQVTM, CDR2 ANQGSEA. The CDR3: CSSAQGTDTQYF. In nucleotides, the CDR3 is TGCAGCTCAGCGCAAGGCACAGATACGCAGTATTTT.

The chain is built from TRBV2 and TRBJ1-2, with unresolved D. CDR1 is SNHLY and CDR2 is FYNNEI in the germline V gene. This CDR3 comprises 11 residues. V dropped 5 bases and J dropped 7 bases, with 8 bases sitting between them. This CDR3 reads CASSPFRGYTF. The CDR3 coding sequence is TGTGCCAGCAGTCCCTTTCGTGGCTACACCTTC.